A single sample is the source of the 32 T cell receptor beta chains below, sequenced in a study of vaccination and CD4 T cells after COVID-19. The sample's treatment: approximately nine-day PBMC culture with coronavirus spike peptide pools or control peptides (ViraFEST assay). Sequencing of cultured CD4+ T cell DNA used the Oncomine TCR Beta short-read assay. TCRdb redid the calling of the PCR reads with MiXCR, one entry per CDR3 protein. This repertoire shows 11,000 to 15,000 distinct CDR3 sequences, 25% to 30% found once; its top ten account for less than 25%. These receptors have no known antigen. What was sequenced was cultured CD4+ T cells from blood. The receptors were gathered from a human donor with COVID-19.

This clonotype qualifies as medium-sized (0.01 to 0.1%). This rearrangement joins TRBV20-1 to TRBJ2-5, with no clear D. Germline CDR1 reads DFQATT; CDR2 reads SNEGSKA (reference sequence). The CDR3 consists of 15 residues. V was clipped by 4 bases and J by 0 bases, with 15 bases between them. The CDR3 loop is CSATQGNRNQETQYF. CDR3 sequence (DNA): TGCAGTGCTACCCAAGGGAACAGAAACCAAGAGACCCAGTACTTC.

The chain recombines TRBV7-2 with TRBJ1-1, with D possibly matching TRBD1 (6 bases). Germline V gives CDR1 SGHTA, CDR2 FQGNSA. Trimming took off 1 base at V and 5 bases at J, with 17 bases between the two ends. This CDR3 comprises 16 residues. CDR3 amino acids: CASSLDNRVQATEAFF. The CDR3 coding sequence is TGTGCCAGCAGCTTAGATAACAGGGTTCAGGCGACTGAAGCTTTCTTT.

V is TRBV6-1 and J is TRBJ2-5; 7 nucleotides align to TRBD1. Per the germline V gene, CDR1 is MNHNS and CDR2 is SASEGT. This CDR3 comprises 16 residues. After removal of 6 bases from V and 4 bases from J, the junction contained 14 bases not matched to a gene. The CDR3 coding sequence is TGTGCCAGCAGCACCGACAGGGTTCGGGCGGGAGAGACCCAGTACTTC. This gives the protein CASSTDRVRAGETQYF.

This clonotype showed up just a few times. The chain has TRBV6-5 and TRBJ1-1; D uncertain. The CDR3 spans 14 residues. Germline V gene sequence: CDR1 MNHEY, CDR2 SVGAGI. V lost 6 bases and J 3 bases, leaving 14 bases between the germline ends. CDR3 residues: CASRDSGLHTEAFF. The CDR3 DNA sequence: TGTGCCAGCAGAGACTCGGGGTTACACACTGAAGCTTTCTTT.

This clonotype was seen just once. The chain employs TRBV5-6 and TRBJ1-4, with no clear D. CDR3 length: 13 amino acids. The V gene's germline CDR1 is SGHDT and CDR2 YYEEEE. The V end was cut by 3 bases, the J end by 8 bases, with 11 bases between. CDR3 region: CASSWRGGEKLFF. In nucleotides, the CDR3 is TGTGCCAGCAGCTGGAGAGGTGGGGAAAAACTGTTTTTT.

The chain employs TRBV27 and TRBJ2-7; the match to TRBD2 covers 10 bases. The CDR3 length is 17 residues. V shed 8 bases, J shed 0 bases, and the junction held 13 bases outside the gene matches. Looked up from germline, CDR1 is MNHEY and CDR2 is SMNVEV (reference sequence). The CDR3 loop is CASRSASGGPVSYEQYF. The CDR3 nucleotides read TGTGCCAGCCGATCGGCTAGCGGGGGCCCTGTCTCCTACGAGCAGTACTTC.

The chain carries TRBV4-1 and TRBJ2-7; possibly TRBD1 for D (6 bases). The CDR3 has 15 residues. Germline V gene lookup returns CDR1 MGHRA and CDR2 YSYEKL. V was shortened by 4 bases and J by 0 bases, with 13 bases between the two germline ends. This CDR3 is CASSLLRGTSYEQYF. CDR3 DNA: TGCGCCAGCAGCCTCCTAAGGGGGACCTCCTACGAGCAGTACTTC.

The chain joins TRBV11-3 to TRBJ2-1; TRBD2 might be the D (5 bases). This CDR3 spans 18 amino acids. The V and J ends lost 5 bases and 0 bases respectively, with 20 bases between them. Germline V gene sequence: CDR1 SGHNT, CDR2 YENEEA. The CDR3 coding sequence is TGTGCCAGCAGCACCTCGTGGGGTGAGGGAAGCTCCTACAATGAGCAGTTCTTC. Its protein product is CASSTSWGEGSSYNEQFF.

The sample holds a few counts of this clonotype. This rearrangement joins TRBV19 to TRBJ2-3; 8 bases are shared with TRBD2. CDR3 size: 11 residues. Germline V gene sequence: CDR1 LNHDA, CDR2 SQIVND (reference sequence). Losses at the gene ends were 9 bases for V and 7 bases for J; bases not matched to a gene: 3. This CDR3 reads CASKRGNTQYF. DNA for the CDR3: TGTGCCAGCAAGCGGGGGAATACGCAGTATTTT.

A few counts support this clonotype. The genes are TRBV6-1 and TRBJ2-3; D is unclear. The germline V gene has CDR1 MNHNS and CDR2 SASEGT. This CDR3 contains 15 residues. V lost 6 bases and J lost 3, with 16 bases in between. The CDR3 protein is CASRSNPPKTDTQYF. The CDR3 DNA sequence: TGTGCCAGCAGGTCAAACCCCCCAAAGACAGATACGCAGTATTTT.

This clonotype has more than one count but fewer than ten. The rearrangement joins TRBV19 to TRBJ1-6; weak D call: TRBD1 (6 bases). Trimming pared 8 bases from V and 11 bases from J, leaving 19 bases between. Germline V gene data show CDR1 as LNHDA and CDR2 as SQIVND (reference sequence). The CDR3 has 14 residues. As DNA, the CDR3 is TGTGCCAGTGGGGGGGTAGCAGGGGCAACACCCCTCCACTTT. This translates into CASGGVAGATPLHF.

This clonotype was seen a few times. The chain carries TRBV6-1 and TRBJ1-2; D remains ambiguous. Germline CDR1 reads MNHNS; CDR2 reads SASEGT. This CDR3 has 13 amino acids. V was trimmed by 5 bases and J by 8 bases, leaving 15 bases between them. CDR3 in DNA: TGTGCCAGCAGTCCGGGCCTTGTCGGGGGCTACACCTTC. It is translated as CASSPGLVGGYTF.

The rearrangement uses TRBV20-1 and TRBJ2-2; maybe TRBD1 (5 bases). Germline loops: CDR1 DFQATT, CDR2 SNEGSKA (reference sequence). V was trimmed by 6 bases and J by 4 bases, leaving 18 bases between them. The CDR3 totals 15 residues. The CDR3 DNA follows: TGCAGTGCACAAAACAGGAGAGGTAGCACCGGGGAGCTGTTTTTT. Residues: CSAQNRRGSTGELFF.

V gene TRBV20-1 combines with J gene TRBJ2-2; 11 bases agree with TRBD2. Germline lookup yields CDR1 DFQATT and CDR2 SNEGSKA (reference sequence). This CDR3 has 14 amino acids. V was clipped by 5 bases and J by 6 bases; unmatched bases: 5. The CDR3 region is CSAPLAGEAGELFF. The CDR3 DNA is TGCAGTGCTCCACTAGCGGGGGAGGCCGGGGAGCTGTTTTTT.

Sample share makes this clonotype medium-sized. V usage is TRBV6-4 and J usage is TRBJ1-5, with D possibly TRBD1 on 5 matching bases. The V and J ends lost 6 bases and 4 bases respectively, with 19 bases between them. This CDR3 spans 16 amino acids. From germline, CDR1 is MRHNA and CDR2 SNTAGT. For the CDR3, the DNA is TGTGCCAGCAGGAGTCGGTATGGCAGGGAGAATCAGCCCCAGCATTTT. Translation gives CASRSRYGRENQPQHF.

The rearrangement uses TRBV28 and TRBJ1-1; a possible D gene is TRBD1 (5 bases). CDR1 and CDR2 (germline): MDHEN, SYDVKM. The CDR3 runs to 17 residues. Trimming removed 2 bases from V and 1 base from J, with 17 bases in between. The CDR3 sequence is CASSLGGVGGPNTEAFF. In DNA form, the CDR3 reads TGTGCCAGCAGTTTAGGGGGAGTGGGGGGACCGAACACTGAAGCTTTCTTT. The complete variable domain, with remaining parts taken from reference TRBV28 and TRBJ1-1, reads DVKVTQSSRYLVKRTGEKVFLECVQDMDHENMFWYRQDPGLGLRLIYFSYDVKMKEKGDIPEGYSVSREKKERFSLILESASTNQTSMYLCASSLGGVGGPNTEAFFGQGTRLTVV.

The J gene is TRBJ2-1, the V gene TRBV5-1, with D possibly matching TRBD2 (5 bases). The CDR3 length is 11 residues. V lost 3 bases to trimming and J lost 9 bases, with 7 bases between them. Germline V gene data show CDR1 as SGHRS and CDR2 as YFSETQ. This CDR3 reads CASSSGVEQFF. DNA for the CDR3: TGCGCCAGCAGCTCCGGGGTTGAGCAGTTCTTC.

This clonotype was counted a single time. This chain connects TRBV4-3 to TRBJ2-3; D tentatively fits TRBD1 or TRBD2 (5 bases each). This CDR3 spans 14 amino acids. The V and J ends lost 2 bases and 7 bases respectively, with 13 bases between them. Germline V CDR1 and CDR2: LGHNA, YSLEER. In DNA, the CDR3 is TGCGCCAGCAGCCAACAGGGACCTCATAATACGCAGTATTTT. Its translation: CASSQQGPHNTQYF.

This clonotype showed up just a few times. CDR3: CASSITGVNQPQHF. In DNA form, the CDR3 reads TGTGCCAGTAGCATCACAGGGGTGAATCAGCCCCAGCATTTT. This chain uses TRBV19 with TRBJ1-5; 7 bases agree with TRBD1. CDR1 and CDR2 (germline): LNHDA, SQIVND (reference sequence). CDR3 size: 14 residues. The J segment lost 4 bases and the V segment lost 6 bases, leaving 6 bases of the junction unmatched.

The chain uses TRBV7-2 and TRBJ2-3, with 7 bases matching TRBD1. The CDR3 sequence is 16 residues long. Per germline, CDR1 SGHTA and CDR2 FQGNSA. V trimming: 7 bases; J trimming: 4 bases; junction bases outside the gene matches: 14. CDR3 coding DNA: TGTGCCAGCACCCCGGTGAGACAGGGAACTCCAGATACGCAGTATTTT. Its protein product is CASTPVRQGTPDTQYF.

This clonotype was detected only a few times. CDR3 nucleotides: TGTGCCACCAGCGGTGGGAGGGGGAAAACTGGAAACACCATATATTTT. Amino acids: CATSGGRGKTGNTIYF. This sequence joins TRBV15 and TRBJ1-3; D possibly corresponds to TRBD1 (6 bases). The CDR3 runs 16 residues. CDR1 is LNHNV, CDR2 YYDKDF, per germline (reference sequence). V lost 5 bases and J lost 2, with 16 bases in between.

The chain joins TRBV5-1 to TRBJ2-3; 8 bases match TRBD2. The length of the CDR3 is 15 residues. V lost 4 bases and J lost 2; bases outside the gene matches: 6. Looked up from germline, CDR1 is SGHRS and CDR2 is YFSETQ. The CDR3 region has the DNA TGCGCCAGCAGCCAACTAGCGGAACACACAGATACGCAGTATTTT. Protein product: CASSQLAEHTDTQYF.

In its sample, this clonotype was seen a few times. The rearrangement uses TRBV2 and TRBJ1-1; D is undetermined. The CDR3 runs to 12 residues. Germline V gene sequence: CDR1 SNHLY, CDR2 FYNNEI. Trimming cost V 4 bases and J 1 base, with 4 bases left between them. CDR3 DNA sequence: TGTGCCAGCAGTGGGCGGAACACTGAAGCTTTCTTT. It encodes CASSGRNTEAFF.

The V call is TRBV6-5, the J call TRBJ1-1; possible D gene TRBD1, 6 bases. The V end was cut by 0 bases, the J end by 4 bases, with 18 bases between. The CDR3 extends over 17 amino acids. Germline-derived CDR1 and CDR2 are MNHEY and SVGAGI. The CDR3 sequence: CASSYSRGGSLSTEAFF. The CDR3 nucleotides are TGTGCCAGCAGTTACTCGAGGGGGGGCTCATTGAGCACTGAAGCTTTCTTT.

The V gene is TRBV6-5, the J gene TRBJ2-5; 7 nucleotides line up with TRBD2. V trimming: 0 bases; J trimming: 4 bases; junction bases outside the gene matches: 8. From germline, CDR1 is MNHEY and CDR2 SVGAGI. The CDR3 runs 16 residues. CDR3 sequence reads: CASSYSIGGGGETQYF. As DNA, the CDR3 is TGTGCCAGCAGTTACTCTATCGGCGGGGGAGGAGAGACCCAGTACTTC.

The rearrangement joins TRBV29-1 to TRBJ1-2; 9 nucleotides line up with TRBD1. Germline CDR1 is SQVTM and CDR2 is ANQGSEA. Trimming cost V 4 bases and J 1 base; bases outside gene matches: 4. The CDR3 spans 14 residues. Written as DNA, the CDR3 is TGCAGCGTTGTTAGGGACAGGGATAACTATGGCTACACCTTC. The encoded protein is CSVVRDRDNYGYTF.

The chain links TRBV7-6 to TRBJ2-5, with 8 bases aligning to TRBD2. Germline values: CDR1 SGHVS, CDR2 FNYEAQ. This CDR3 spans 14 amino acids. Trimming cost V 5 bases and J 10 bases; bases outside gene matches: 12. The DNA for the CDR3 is TGTGCCAGCAGCAACCCGCCCGGGGGGGTGATCCAGTACTTC. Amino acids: CASSNPPGGVIQYF.

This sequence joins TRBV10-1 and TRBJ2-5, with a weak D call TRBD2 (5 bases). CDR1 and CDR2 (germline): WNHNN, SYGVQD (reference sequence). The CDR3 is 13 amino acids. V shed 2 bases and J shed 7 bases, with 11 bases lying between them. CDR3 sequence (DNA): TGCGCCAGCAGTGAGGGACTCCCGGGGACCCAGTACTTC. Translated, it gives CASSEGLPGTQYF.

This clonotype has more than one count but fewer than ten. The CDR3 loop is CASSGAKAGGKSTDTQYF. The CDR3 DNA follows: TGTGCCAGCAGTGGGGCCAAAGCGGGGGGCAAAAGCACAGATACGCAGTATTTT. The genes are TRBV6-4 and TRBJ2-3; 9 bases agree with TRBD2. The germline V gene encodes CDR1 MRHNA and CDR2 SNTAGT. The CDR3 has 18 residues. The trim removed 4 bases at V and 0 bases at J, leaving 11 bases unmatched.

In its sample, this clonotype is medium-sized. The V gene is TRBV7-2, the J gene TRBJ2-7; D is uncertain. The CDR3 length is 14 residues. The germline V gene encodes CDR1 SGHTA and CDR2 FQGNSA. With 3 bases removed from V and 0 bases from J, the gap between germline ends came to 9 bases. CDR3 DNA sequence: TGTGCCAGCAGCTTCGGCAGTAGCTCCTACGAGCAGTACTTC. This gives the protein CASSFGSSSYEQYF.

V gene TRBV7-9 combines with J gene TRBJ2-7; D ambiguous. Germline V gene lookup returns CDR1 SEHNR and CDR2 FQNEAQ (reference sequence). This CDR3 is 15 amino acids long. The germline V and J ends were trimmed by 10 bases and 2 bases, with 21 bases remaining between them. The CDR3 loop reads CATTNPTISTYEQYF. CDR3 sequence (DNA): TGTGCCACTACCAACCCTACGATTAGTACCTACGAGCAGTACTTC.

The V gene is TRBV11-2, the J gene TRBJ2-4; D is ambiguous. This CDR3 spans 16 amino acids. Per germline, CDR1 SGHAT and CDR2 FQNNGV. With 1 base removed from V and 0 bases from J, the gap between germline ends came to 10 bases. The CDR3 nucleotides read TGTGCCAGCAGCTTAGTAACAGACCTAGCCAAAAACATTCAGTACTTC. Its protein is CASSLVTDLAKNIQYF.